This is a list of T cell receptor beta chains from one sample in a study of technical replicates of blood from a few donors. Some clones are missing from TCRdb's copy, which holds only in-frame ones; the method was immunoSEQ multiplex PCR. The sample yields just under 100,000 clones, about 96% seen once. Sequencing was done on a sample of T cells isolated from PBMCs. These receptors came from a human donor in good health. Both conserved end residues are part of each CDR3. Each record gives: J gene, D gene, clone size, V gene, CDR3 DNA, CDR3 protein. D genes are given only for firm matches. The listing skips clone size in some rows; elsewhere it reads once, few, many or a size class.

j_call: TRBJ2-3
d_call: .
clone_size: .
v_call: TRBV19
cdr3_nt: TGTGCCAGTAGGAGGGAAAGCACAGATACGCAGTATTTT
cdr3_aa: CASRRESTDTQYF

j_call: TRBJ1-2
d_call: TRBD1
clone_size: .
v_call: TRBV11-2
cdr3_nt: TGTGCCAGCAGCTTAGGGCCCGGGACAGGGAACTATGGCTACACCTTC
cdr3_aa: CASSLGPGTGNYGYTF

j_call: TRBJ2-5
d_call: .
clone_size: once
v_call: TRBV27
cdr3_nt: TGTGCCAGCAGTTCCCTGGGTGTGAGTAGCTACGACCAAGAGACCCAGTACTTC
cdr3_aa: CASSSLGVSSYDQETQYF

j_call: TRBJ2-7
d_call: TRBD1
clone_size: .
v_call: TRBV4-1
cdr3_nt: TGCGCCAGCAGCCAAGAGGGACAGGGCCACTCCTACGAGCAGTACTTC
cdr3_aa: CASSQEGQGHSYEQYF

j_call: TRBJ1-2
d_call: TRBD1
clone_size: .
v_call: TRBV19
cdr3_nt: TGTGCCAGTAGTATCGGGACAGGGGTAGGCTACACCTTC
cdr3_aa: CASSIGTGVGYTF

j_call: TRBJ2-1
d_call: TRBD1
clone_size: .
v_call: TRBV12-5
cdr3_nt: TGTGCTAGTGGCTTGGGACAGTCCCTCAATGAGCAGTTCTTC
cdr3_aa: CASGLGQSLNEQFF

j_call: TRBJ2-7
d_call: .
clone_size: once
v_call: TRBV6-5
cdr3_nt: TGTGCCAGCAGTTACGGGACTCCACTTACCTACGAGCAGTACTTC
cdr3_aa: CASSYGTPLTYEQYF

j_call: TRBJ2-7
d_call: TRBD1
clone_size: .
v_call: TRBV29-1
cdr3_nt: TGCAGCGCCGGGACCGTTGGGACAGGGTTACACGAGCAGTACTTC
cdr3_aa: CSAGTVGTGLHEQYF

j_call: TRBJ2-1
d_call: TRBD2
clone_size: .
v_call: TRBV5-1
cdr3_nt: TGCGCCAGCAGCTTGGTGAGCGGGGGGGTCTACAATGAGCAGTTCTTC
cdr3_aa: CASSLVSGGVYNEQFF

j_call: TRBJ1-3
d_call: .
clone_size: .
v_call: TRBV2
cdr3_nt: TGTGCCAGCAGTGAACGGGGGGATCGAAACACCATATATTTT
cdr3_aa: CASSERGDRNTIYF

j_call: TRBJ2-7
d_call: TRBD2
clone_size: .
v_call: TRBV28
cdr3_nt: TGTGCCAGCAGCCCACTCGGCGGGAGGGCCAGCGAGCAGTACTTC
cdr3_aa: CASSPLGGRASEQYF

j_call: TRBJ1-5
d_call: .
clone_size: .
v_call: TRBV19
cdr3_nt: TGTGCCAGTAGTATCGGGGGTAGCAATCAGCCCCAGCATTTT
cdr3_aa: CASSIGGSNQPQHF

j_call: TRBJ2-7
d_call: TRBD1
clone_size: .
v_call: TRBV4-1
cdr3_nt: TGCGCCAGCAGCCAAGACGGACAGGGAATCTACGAGCAGTACTTC
cdr3_aa: CASSQDGQGIYEQYF

j_call: TRBJ2-1
d_call: .
clone_size: .
v_call: TRBV30
cdr3_nt: TGTGCCTGGAGTGTACTTCGGCGGGGCAATGAGCAGTTCTTC
cdr3_aa: CAWSVLRRGNEQFF

j_call: TRBJ2-7
d_call: .
clone_size: .
v_call: TRBV27
cdr3_nt: TGTGCCAGCAGGAGAGGGCCCGAGCAGTACTTC
cdr3_aa: CASRRGPEQYF

j_call: TRBJ1-1
d_call: TRBD1
clone_size: .
v_call: TRBV2
cdr3_nt: TGTGCCAGCAGTCTTACGACAGGGAGTACTGAAGCTTTCTTT
cdr3_aa: CASSLTTGSTEAFF

j_call: TRBJ2-7
d_call: .
clone_size: .
v_call: TRBV6-5
cdr3_nt: TGTGCCAGCAGTACGACTAGCGAACAGGGGGAGCAGTACTTC
cdr3_aa: CASSTTSEQGEQYF

j_call: TRBJ2-2
d_call: .
clone_size: .
v_call: TRBV7-9
cdr3_nt: TGTGCCAGCAGCTTGACTAGAAATACCGGGGAGCTGTTTTTT
cdr3_aa: CASSLTRNTGELFF

j_call: TRBJ2-7
d_call: TRBD2
clone_size: .
v_call: TRBV7-6
cdr3_nt: TGTGCCAGCAGCCCCTACCTAGCGGGAGATGGCGAGCAGTACTTC
cdr3_aa: CASSPYLAGDGEQYF

j_call: TRBJ1-5
d_call: .
clone_size: .
v_call: TRBV6-6
cdr3_nt: TGTGCCAGCACCAAAAGGGACACCGGGTCGACCCAGCATTTT
cdr3_aa: CASTKRDTGSTQHF

j_call: TRBJ2-7
d_call: .
clone_size: few
v_call: TRBV7-9
cdr3_nt: TGTGCCAGCAGGTCAACCGGGACCTACGAGCAGTACTTC
cdr3_aa: CASRSTGTYEQYF

j_call: TRBJ1-2
d_call: TRBD1
clone_size: .
v_call: TRBV28
cdr3_nt: TGTGCCAGCAGTCGCGGGACAGGACTACACTATGGCTACACCTTC
cdr3_aa: CASSRGTGLHYGYTF

j_call: TRBJ1-4
d_call: .
clone_size: once
v_call: TRBV5-6
cdr3_nt: TGTGCCAGCAGCTTGGGGCGACTAAACGGCCCCTTCCGTGATGAAAAACTGTTTTTT
cdr3_aa: CASSLGRLNGPFRDEKLFF

j_call: TRBJ2-7
d_call: .
clone_size: .
v_call: TRBV30
cdr3_nt: TGTGCCTGGAGTGTTGATCACAATGGCTACGAGCAGTACTTC
cdr3_aa: CAWSVDHNGYEQYF

j_call: TRBJ2-7
d_call: .
clone_size: few
v_call: TRBV6-5
cdr3_nt: TGTGCCAGCAGTTACTCGGGCCGCTTCGAAGACGAGCAGTACTTC
cdr3_aa: CASSYSGRFEDEQYF

j_call: TRBJ2-3
d_call: TRBD1
clone_size: .
v_call: TRBV2
cdr3_nt: TGTGCCAGCAGTGGTCGACAGGGAAAAGATACGCAGTATTTT
cdr3_aa: CASSGRQGKDTQYF

j_call: TRBJ2-7
d_call: .
clone_size: .
v_call: TRBV5-1
cdr3_nt: TGCGCCAGCGGAGGGGCGAATGTCTACGAGCAGTACTTC
cdr3_aa: CASGGANVYEQYF

j_call: TRBJ2-2
d_call: .
clone_size: .
v_call: TRBV5-1
cdr3_nt: TGCGCCAGCCGGACAGTTAACACCGGGGAGCTGTTTTTT
cdr3_aa: CASRTVNTGELFF

j_call: TRBJ2-5
d_call: .
clone_size: .
v_call: TRBV5-5
cdr3_nt: TGTGCCAGCAGCGTGACCTTCCCGGGGGAGACCCAGTACTTC
cdr3_aa: CASSVTFPGETQYF

j_call: TRBJ1-1
d_call: .
clone_size: once
v_call: TRBV5-1
cdr3_nt: TGCGCCAGCAGCACAACCGTGGGGCCTAGGGGGAACACTGAAGCTTTCTTT
cdr3_aa: CASSTTVGPRGNTEAFF

j_call: TRBJ2-7
d_call: .
clone_size: .
v_call: TRBV11-2
cdr3_nt: TGTGCCAGCAGCTTAGGGGTCTCGGCAAGGGAGAGCGAGCAGTACTTC
cdr3_aa: CASSLGVSARESEQYF

j_call: TRBJ2-3
d_call: TRBD2
clone_size: .
v_call: TRBV7-2
cdr3_nt: TGTGCCAGCAGCTTGCTAGCGGGGGTGGGGGATACGCAGTATTTT
cdr3_aa: CASSLLAGVGDTQYF

j_call: TRBJ1-6
d_call: TRBD1
clone_size: few
v_call: TRBV10-3
cdr3_nt: TGTGCCATCAGTGATGGGACAGGCGTTTCACCCCTCCACTTT
cdr3_aa: CAISDGTGVSPLHF

j_call: TRBJ2-7
d_call: .
clone_size: .
v_call: TRBV5-4
cdr3_nt: TGTGCCAGCAGCCCGACAGGCGGCGAGCAGTACTTC
cdr3_aa: CASSPTGGEQYF

j_call: TRBJ1-4
d_call: TRBD1
clone_size: .
v_call: TRBV6-1
cdr3_nt: TGTGCCAGCAGTGTAGGGACAGCACCAGGTGAAAAACTGTTTTTT
cdr3_aa: CASSVGTAPGEKLFF

j_call: TRBJ2-5
d_call: TRBD2
clone_size: .
v_call: TRBV2
cdr3_nt: TGTGCTCTCTCTATGGGGTCTAGCGGGAAAGAGACCCAGTACTTC
cdr3_aa: CALSMGSSGKETQYF

j_call: TRBJ1-2
d_call: TRBD1
clone_size: .
v_call: TRBV18
cdr3_nt: TGTGCCAGCTCACCAGGGACAGATCCTAACTATGGCTACACCTTC
cdr3_aa: CASSPGTDPNYGYTF